Listed below are T cell receptor beta chains from one sample, sequenced in a study of blood T cells in healthy people across ages. In TCRdb, the 5' RACE reads were re-called with MiXCR into one record per CDR3 protein. The sample holds roughly 1,100,000 distinct CDR3 sequences; almost 25% are singletons and the top ten take around 0.7%. The same data also contributed to another study, on T cells of mothers and their children.

The sequencing input was blood. All receptors derive from a girl aged 2-10 years in good health. Each CDR3 is given with its conserved first and last residue. Each record gives: clone size, V gene, J gene, D gene, CDR3 DNA, CDR3 protein. A D gene is named only where the DNA matches it firmly. Rows may omit the clone size; those that give it use once, few, many or a size class.

few	TRBV7-3	TRBJ2-3	.	TGTGCCAGCAGCTCCCTGGGGGCGGATAGCACAGATACGCAGTATTTT	CASSSLGADSTDTQYF
few	TRBV27	TRBJ2-1	TRBD2	TGTGCCAGCAGTTTATTGGCTAGCGGTCTCAATGAGCAGTTCTTC	CASSLLASGLNEQFF
.	TRBV3-1	TRBJ2-2	.	TGTGCCAGCAGCCAAGACTATCTTGGCGGGGAGCTGTTTTTT	CASSQDYLGGELFF
.	TRBV24-1	TRBJ1-2	TRBD1	TGTGCCACCAGTAAGGAGACAGGGTCTGGCTACACCTTC	CATSKETGSGYTF
.	TRBV7-8	TRBJ2-5	TRBD2	TGTGCCAGCAGCTTCGCACAGGGGAGCGGGAGGAGTCAAGAGACCCAGTACTTC	CASSFAQGSGRSQETQYF
.	TRBV29-1	TRBJ2-3	TRBD1	TGCAGCGTTGTAGCCGGGACAGGGAGCACAGATACGCAGTATTTT	CSVVAGTGSTDTQYF
.	TRBV4-2	TRBJ1-5	.	TGTGCCAGCAGCCCTAGCCTACGGGGGAGTTTTCAGCCCCAGCATTTT	CASSPSLRGSFQPQHF
once	TRBV9	TRBJ2-3	.	TGTGCCAGCAGCGTAGCCATCAGGGGTGCAGATACGCAGTATTTT	CASSVAIRGADTQYF
.	TRBV20-1	TRBJ2-5	TRBD2	TGCTCCGGGACTAGCGGAGGAAAGTTGGGAGAGACCCAGTACTTC	CSGTSGGKLGETQYF
.	TRBV10-3	TRBJ1-1	.	TGTGCCATCAGTGAGGCGGGTTATAACACTGAAGCTTTCTTT	CAISEAGYNTEAFF
.	TRBV28	TRBJ2-1	TRBD1	TGTGCCAGCAGCCCGGACAGGACAAGAAATGAGCAGTTCTTC	CASSPDRTRNEQFF
few	TRBV27	TRBJ1-5	.	TGTGCTACAGCACGCAAAGCTACGGACAGTAATCAGCCCCAGCATTTT	CATARKATDSNQPQHF
few	TRBV6-1	TRBJ1-2	.	TGTGCCAGCAGTGTGTCCGGGGCTTCTGGCTACACCTTC	CASSVSGASGYTF
once	TRBV20-1	TRBJ1-1	.	TGCAGTGCTCCTCTCAGGAGCATGAACACTGAAGCTTTCTTT	CSAPLRSMNTEAFF
.	TRBV29-1	TRBJ1-2	.	TGCAGCGTTACGACAGACCTCAACTATGGCTACACCTTC	CSVTTDLNYGYTF
few	TRBV7-2	TRBJ2-4	TRBD2	TGTGCCAGCAGCCCCGGTCCGGGACTAGCGATCACCCTAGCCAAAAACATTCAGTACTTC	CASSPGPGLAITLAKNIQYF
few	TRBV6-6	TRBJ1-5	.	TGTGCCAGCAGTCCGACCCAGTATCAGCCCCAGCATTTT	CASSPTQYQPQHF
many	TRBV11-2	TRBJ2-7	TRBD2	TGTGCCAGCAGCTTGGACCGGGAGGACGAGCAGTACTTC	CASSLDREDEQYF
few	TRBV20-1	TRBJ2-7	.	TGCAGTGCTAGAGATCGTGTAGATGTTACCTACGAGCAGTACTTC	CSARDRVDVTYEQYF
few	TRBV7-9	TRBJ1-4	.	TGTGCCAGCAGCCCGGACGGCCTTGAAAAACTGTTTTTT	CASSPDGLEKLFF
few	TRBV20-1	TRBJ2-1	.	TGCAGTACTCTGCAGGGTGCCGAGCAGTTCTTC	CSTLQGAEQFF
.	TRBV20-1	TRBJ2-7	.	TGCAGTGCTAGAGATCTCCGGGGAACCTACGAGCAGTACTTC	CSARDLRGTYEQYF
.	TRBV20-1	TRBJ1-1	.	TGCAGTGCTAGACCCTCCGCCACAGGGAACACTGAAGCTTTCTTT	CSARPSATGNTEAFF
.	TRBV12-3/TRBV12-4	TRBJ2-4	.	TGTGCCAGCACTTTAGGGGGTCCCGCCAAAAACATTCAGTACTTC	CASTLGGPAKNIQYF
many	TRBV15	TRBJ2-2	TRBD2	TGTGCCACCAGCAGAGATAGCGGGGGGGCCGGGGAGCTGTTTTTT	CATSRDSGGAGELFF
.	TRBV6-1	TRBJ2-5	TRBD2	TGTGCCATGGGGGGGGAGCATTTCGACTCCGAGACCCAGTACTTC	CAMGGEHFDSETQYF
.	TRBV5-4	TRBJ2-3	.	TGTGCCAGCAGCGCCGAGGACCACCCTTTTGCGCAGTATTTT	CASSAEDHPFAQYF
.	TRBV28	TRBJ2-3	.	TGTGCCATCTGGGACTCCAACACAGATACGCAGTATTTT	CAIWDSNTDTQYF
.	TRBV28	TRBJ2-7	.	TGTGCCAGCAGTTTAAGATACCGAACCGAGCAGTACTTC	CASSLRYRTEQYF
few	TRBV12-3/TRBV12-4	TRBJ2-7	.	TGTGCCAGCAGTTTATCTTCCGGCGGCGAGCAGTACTTC	CASSLSSGGEQYF
few	TRBV7-2	TRBJ1-2	.	TGTGCCAGCAGCTTTCAAAATAACAGGGGCTACACCTTC	CASSFQNNRGYTF
.	TRBV19	TRBJ1-4	.	TGTGCCAGTTCCTTTGGAGGGCGTCCTAATGAAAAACTGTTTTTT	CASSFGGRPNEKLFF
.	TRBV7-9	TRBJ1-1	.	TGTGCCAGCAGGCCGATTCGAGGCTTGAACACTGAAGCTTTCTTT	CASRPIRGLNTEAFF
few	TRBV19	TRBJ2-4	.	TGTGCCAGTAGTATGGCAGGGCTCCCTCTTGACATTCAGTACTTC	CASSMAGLPLDIQYF
few	TRBV27	TRBJ1-4	.	TGTGCCAGCAGTTTATCCGGGCCCAGGGCATGGCTGATCGGTGAAAAACTGTTTTTT	CASSLSGPRAWLIGEKLFF
.	TRBV4-1	TRBJ2-5	.	TGCGCCAGCAGCCAAGTTCTTCAGGCTTTGCCCGGACAGCCGATTTTAAGGAAGCGGTTCTTC	CASSQVLQALPGQPILRKRFF
.	TRBV12-5	TRBJ2-7	.	TGTGCTAGTGCTAGCGGACAGGGATCCTACGAGCAGTACTTC	CASASGQGSYEQYF
.	TRBV5-1	TRBJ2-5	TRBD2	TGCGCCAGCAGCACCGCTAGCGGGGGAGAGACCCAGTACTTC	CASSTASGGETQYF
few	TRBV14	TRBJ2-7	.	TGTGCCAGCAGCCAAGGGTCTAGCCACGAGCAGTACTTC	CASSQGSSHEQYF
few	TRBV6-5	TRBJ2-7	TRBD1	TGTGCCAGCAGTTACCGCACTGGTGAGGGACAGCACTACGAGCAGTACTTC	CASSYRTGEGQHYEQYF
.	TRBV20-1	TRBJ2-1	TRBD2	TGCAGTGCTAGAGGTGGACTAGCGGGAACTCTATCCTACAATGAGCAGTTCTTC	CSARGGLAGTLSYNEQFF
few	TRBV7-2	TRBJ2-5	.	TGTGCCAGCAGCTTCCCTCAGGACTTGGGTTCGGCGACCCAGTACTTC	CASSFPQDLGSATQYF